This T cell receptor beta chain is drawn from a study of blood T cells in healthy people across ages. Overall study findings and caveats: Estimated diversity across one million T cells was deemed an underestimate.

Trimming cost V 7 bases and J 6 bases, with 22 bases left between them. This CDR3 has 16 residues. Of note for this clonotype: Its antigen remains unidentified.

Combining a sample-barcoded 5' primer with a J-beta primer mix, a second PCR ran for about 7 to 12 cycles. Each TCR beta cDNA got a 12-nucleotide random molecular identifier. Using its own MiXCR run on the 5' RACE reads, TCRdb lists one record per CDR3 protein. The sample records over 1.5 million distinct CDR3 sequences, roughly 49% being singletons. Drawn from each donor were around 9.1 milliliters of peripheral blood. Total RNA amounts of at least 6 micrograms were extracted per sample. The gene calls are TRBV12-3 or TRBV12-4 and TRBJ2-1; perhaps TRBD2 as D (5 bases). Sequencing was performed on blood. The receptor's source is a woman aged 40 to 50 in good health. The CDR3 region is CASKGLAMPSLNEQFF. In DNA, the CDR3 is TGTGCCAGCAAAGGACTTGCTATGCCCAGCCTCAATGAGCAGTTCTTC.